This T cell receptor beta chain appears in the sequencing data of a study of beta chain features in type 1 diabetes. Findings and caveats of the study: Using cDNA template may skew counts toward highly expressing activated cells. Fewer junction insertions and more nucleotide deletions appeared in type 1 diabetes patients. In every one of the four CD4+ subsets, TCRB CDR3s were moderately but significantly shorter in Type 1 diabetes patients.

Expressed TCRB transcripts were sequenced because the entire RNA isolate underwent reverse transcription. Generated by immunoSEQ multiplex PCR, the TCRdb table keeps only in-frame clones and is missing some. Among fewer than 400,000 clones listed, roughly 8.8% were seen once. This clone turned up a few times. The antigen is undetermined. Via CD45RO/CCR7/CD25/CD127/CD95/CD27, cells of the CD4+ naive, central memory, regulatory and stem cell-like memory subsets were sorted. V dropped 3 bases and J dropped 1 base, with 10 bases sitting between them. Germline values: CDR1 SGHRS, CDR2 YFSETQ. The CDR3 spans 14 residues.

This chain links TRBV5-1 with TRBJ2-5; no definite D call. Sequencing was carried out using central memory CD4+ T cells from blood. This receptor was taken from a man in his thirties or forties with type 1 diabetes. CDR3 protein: CASSSGQAQETQYF. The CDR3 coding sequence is TGCGCCAGCAGCTCCGGGCAGGCCCAAGAGACCCAGTACTTC.